The 28 T cell receptor beta chains below were found in one sample sequenced in a study of shared clonotypes between healthy human individuals. Clones were read by immunoSEQ multiplex PCR, and TCRdb kept only the in-frame ones, dropping some. The table lists approximately 740,000 clones, roughly 70% of them singletons. The material sequenced was memory CD4+ T cells sorted from blood. Noted subset: CD45RA-negative fraction. Every receptor here comes from a woman in her 30s in good health.

The chain links TRBV7-8 to TRBJ1-2; no clear D. From germline, CDR1 is SGHVS and CDR2 FQNEAQ. V was clipped by 4 bases and J by 0 bases, with 18 bases between them. This CDR3 is 17 amino acids long. In nucleotides, the CDR3 is TGTGCCAGCAGCTCTGGATTGAGGGTTAGAGCTAACTATGGCTACACCTTC. It specifies CASSSGLRVRANYGYTF.

This chain joins TRBV7-8 and TRBJ2-1; D may be TRBD2 (5 bases). The CDR3 runs 15 residues. Germline assignment: CDR1 SGHVS and CDR2 FQNEAQ. The V gene lost 4 bases and the J gene lost 0 bases, with 10 bases spanning the gap. The CDR3 protein is CASSWTFSSYNEQFF. CDR3 sequence (DNA): TGTGCCAGCAGCTGGACTTTTAGCTCCTACAATGAGCAGTTCTTC.

The chain couples TRBV7-2 to TRBJ2-7, with 9 bases lining up with TRBD2. The CDR3 runs to 15 residues. Germline CDR1 is SGHTA and CDR2 is FQGNSA. The junction had 8 bases not matched to a gene; V was cut back by 5 bases and J by 3 bases. Here the CDR3 reads CASSAVGSGSYEQYF. The CDR3 region has the DNA TGTGCCAGCAGCGCCGTTGGTAGCGGGAGCTACGAGCAGTACTTC.

The chain has TRBV11-2 and TRBJ2-5; D is unclear. The germline CDR1 and CDR2 sequences are SGHAT and FQNNGV. V shed 2 bases and J shed 1 base, with 8 bases lying between them. The CDR3 is 14 residues long. This CDR3 is CASSLFGTQETQYF. The CDR3 region has the DNA TGTGCCAGCAGCTTATTTGGCACCCAAGAGACCCAGTACTTC.

The chain combines TRBV5-1 with TRBJ2-2; 14 bases map to TRBD2. The germline V gene encodes CDR1 SGHRS and CDR2 YFSETQ. This CDR3 region has 17 residues. With 4 bases clipped from V and 4 bases from J, the junction kept 6 bases outside the gene matches. The CDR3 bases are TGCGCCAGCAGCCCCCAGACTAGCGGGAGGGCCACCGGGGAGCTGTTTTTT. It specifies CASSPQTSGRATGELFF. Based on the CDR3 plus reference TRBV5-1 and TRBJ2-2, the full variable domain is KAGVTQTPRYLIKTRGQQVTLSCSPISGHRSVSWYQQTPGQGLQFLFEYFSETQRNKGNFPGRFSGRQFSNSRSEMNVSTLELGDSALYLCASSPQTSGRATGELFFGEGSRLTVL.

This clone was observed a few times. CDR3 loop: CASSYQGTGANVLTF. CDR3 nucleotides: TGTGCCAGCAGTTATCAGGGTACAGGGGCCAACGTCCTGACTTTC. V is TRBV5-8 and J is TRBJ2-6, with D possibly being TRBD1 (5 bases). Germline V lookup: CDR1 SGHTS, CDR2 YDEGEE. V lost 5 bases and J 4 bases, leaving 13 bases between the germline ends. The CDR3 extends over 15 amino acids.

The V call is TRBV29-1, the J call TRBJ2-7; weak D call: TRBD1 (6 bases). Trimming removed 7 bases from V and 5 bases from J, with 15 bases in between. Per germline, CDR1 SQVTM and CDR2 ANQGSEA. The CDR3 has 12 residues. CDR3 loop: CSGRRGVDEQYF. The DNA of the CDR3 is TGCAGCGGTCGCAGGGGCGTCGACGAGCAGTACTTC.

The V call is TRBV6-5, the J call TRBJ2-7; D is perhaps TRBD2 (5 bases). CDR3 length equals 14 residues. Trimming pared 6 bases from V and 2 bases from J, leaving 14 bases between. Germline V lookup: CDR1 MNHEY, CDR2 SVGAGI. The CDR3 nucleotides read TGTGCCAGCAGCCTTCAGAAGGAGGCCTACGAGCAGTACTTC. Protein: CASSLQKEAYEQYF.

The chain is built from TRBV19 and TRBJ1-5; D gene ambiguous. V was cut by 4 bases and J by 8 bases, with 9 bases left in between. This CDR3 comprises 12 residues. The germline gives CDR1 LNHDA, CDR2 SQIVND (reference sequence). In nucleotides, the CDR3 is TGTGCCAGTAGTACTCCCCTGGAGCCCCAGCATTTT. Translation: CASSTPLEPQHF.

V gene TRBV18 combines with J gene TRBJ1-4; 7 nucleotides align to TRBD1. Losses at the gene ends were 1 base for V and 5 bases for J; bases not matched to a gene: 4. The germline V gene encodes CDR1 KGHSH and CDR2 LQKENI. The CDR3 has 15 residues. The CDR3 protein is CASSPRLQGNEKLFF. DNA for the CDR3: TGTGCCAGCTCACCACGTTTACAGGGGAATGAAAAACTGTTTTTT. The full variable domain, rest sourced from reference TRBV18 and TRBJ1-4, is NAGVMQNPRHLVRRRGQEARLRCSPMKGHSHVYWYRQLPEEGLKFMVYLQKENIIDESGMPKERFSAEFPKEGPSILRIQQVVRGDSAAYFCASSPRLQGNEKLFFGSGTQLSVL.

As regards this clone: This may arise from a read error, as a much more abundant clone is one base away. Other DNA sequences in this specimen translate into the identical CDR3. The V and J genes are TRBV5-1 and TRBJ2-1; maybe TRBD2 (6 bases). V lost 3 bases and J lost 0, with 10 bases in between. CDR3 size: 15 residues. Germline-derived CDR1 and CDR2 are SGHRS and YFSETQ. For the CDR3, the DNA is TGCGCCAGCAGCTCGAGTAGCGGCTCCTACAATGAGCAGTTCTTC. It specifies CASSSSSGSYNEQFF. Drawing the rest from reference TRBV5-1 and TRBJ2-1, the complete variable domain is KAGVTQTPRYLIKTRGQQVTLSCSPISGHRSVSWYQQTPGQGLQFLFEYFSETQRNKGNFPGRFSGRQFSNSRSEMNVSTLELGDSALYLCASSSSSGSYNEQFFGPGTRLTVL.

This clone appeared a few times. The CDR3 nucleotides read TGTGCCAGCAGTAGGGTTCATTCGGGGAGGGCGGATTCACCCCTCCACTTT. Its protein is CASSRVHSGRADSPLHF. V gene TRBV27 combines with J gene TRBJ1-6; unclear D gene. Germline V lookup: CDR1 MNHEY, CDR2 SMNVEV (reference sequence). The V end lost 5 bases, the J end lost 8 bases, and 22 bases lay between the germline ends. The CDR3 has 17 amino acids.

The chain joins TRBV19 to TRBJ2-1, with no clear D. The V and J ends lost 2 bases and 2 bases respectively, with 10 bases between them. The CDR3 covers 15 residues. Germline CDR1 and CDR2: LNHDA and SQIVND (reference sequence). In nucleotides, the CDR3 is TGTGCCAGTAGTATACCCCAAGCCGCCTACAATGAGCAGTTCTTC. Its translation: CASSIPQAAYNEQFF.

This clone was counted only a few times. A read error is the likely source, as a far larger clone sits one nucleotide away. Other DNA sequences within the sample encode an identical CDR3. The chain is built from TRBV14 and TRBJ1-1; TRBD1 is a possible D gene (5 bases). Trimming left V 2 bases short and J 3 bases short, with 7 bases between. CDR1 is SGHDN and CDR2 is FVKESK in the germline V gene. The CDR3 runs 13 residues. CDR3 protein: CASSQQGDTEAFF. The CDR3 DNA is TGTGCCAGCAGCCAACAGGGCGACACTGAAGCTTTCTTT.

In this sample, this clone turned up a few times. V gene TRBV5-1 combines with J gene TRBJ2-4; D is uncertain. There are 14 residues in the CDR3. Per germline, CDR1 SGHRS and CDR2 YFSETQ. V was pared by 0 bases and J by 4 bases, with 8 bases between. In DNA, the CDR3 is TGCGCCAGCAGCTTGGGAACAGAAAAAAACATTCAGTACTTC. Translation gives CASSLGTEKNIQYF.

There are many counts of this clone. The V call is TRBV4-2, the J call TRBJ2-3; D unclear. The CDR3 runs 14 residues. Looked up from germline, CDR1 is LGHNA and CDR2 is YNFKEQ. V shed 1 base and J shed 4 bases, with 9 bases lying between them. The CDR3 DNA sequence: TGTGCCAGCAGCCAAGGAAACAGCCCAGATACGCAGTATTTT. Translated: CASSQGNSPDTQYF.

The rearrangement uses TRBV2 and TRBJ1-2; TRBD1 is a possible D gene (5 bases). From germline, CDR1 is SNHLY and CDR2 FYNNEI. V was trimmed by 4 bases and J by 5 bases, leaving 8 bases between them. The CDR3 contains 12 residues. In nucleotides, the CDR3 is TGTGCCAGCAGTGCGACAGTGTATGGCTACACCTTC. Amino acids: CASSATVYGYTF. The full variable domain, completed using reference TRBV2 and TRBJ1-2, is EPEVTQTPSHQVTQMGQEVILRCVPISNHLYFYWYRQILGQKVEFLVSFYNNEISEKSEIFDDQFSVERPDGSNFTLKIRSTKLEDSAMYFCASSATVYGYTFGSGTRLTVV.

This chain uses TRBV5-4 with TRBJ1-1; 7 bases match TRBD1. This CDR3 comprises 14 residues. CDR1 and CDR2 from the germline V gene are SGHNT and YYREEE (reference sequence). With V trimmed by 4 bases and J by 1 base, 4 bases remained unmatched. The CDR3 coding sequence is TGTGCCAGCAGCGTGGGACAGCAGAACACTGAAGCTTTCTTT. It codes for CASSVGQQNTEAFF. Full variable domain (missing parts from reference TRBV5-4 and TRBJ1-1): ETGVTQSPTHLIKTRGQQVTLRCSSQSGHNTVSWYQQALGQGPQFIFQYYREEENGRGNFPPRFSGLQFPNYSSELNVNALELDDSALYLCASSVGQQNTEAFFGQGTRLTVV.

The chain employs TRBV28 and TRBJ1-3; D not certain. This CDR3 region has 13 residues. The germline V gene has CDR1 MDHEN and CDR2 SYDVKM. The germline V and J ends were trimmed by 5 bases and 5 bases, with 10 bases remaining between them. The CDR3 DNA sequence: TGTGCCAGCAGTCCCCCCCCGAGAAACACCATATATTTT. Protein sequence: CASSPPPRNTIYF.

The rearrangement links TRBV6-6 to TRBJ1-5; no clear D. The germline V gene encodes CDR1 MNHNY and CDR2 SVGAGI (reference sequence). V was clipped by 8 bases and J by 2 bases, with 7 bases between them. This CDR3 has 12 amino acids. The CDR3 DNA follows: TGTGCCAGCGGGGAGCGCAATCAGCCCCAGCATTTT. This gives the protein CASGERNQPQHF.

The rearrangement joins TRBV30 to TRBJ2-7, with D possibly matching TRBD2 (5 bases). The CDR3 runs to 11 residues. V was trimmed by 5 bases and J by 4 bases, leaving 9 bases between them. Germline CDR1 and CDR2: GTSNPN and SVGIG (reference sequence). This CDR3 reads CAWATGYEQYF. The CDR3 nucleotides are TGTGCCTGGGCCACGGGATACGAGCAGTACTTC. Full variable domain (remainder filled in from reference TRBV30 and TRBJ2-7): SQTIHQWPATLVQPVGSPLSLECTVEGTSNPNLYWYRQAAGRGLQLLFYSVGIGQISSEVPQNLSASRPQDRQFILSSKKLLLSDSGFYLCAWATGYEQYFGPGTRLTVT.

This clone was seen only a few times. The rearrangement uses TRBV6-6 and TRBJ2-4; D is perhaps TRBD2 (6 bases). This CDR3 has 15 residues. The germline V and J ends were trimmed by 0 bases and 9 bases, with 15 bases remaining between them. CDR1 is MNHNY, CDR2 SVGAGI, per germline (reference sequence). CDR3 nucleotide sequence: TGTGCCAGCAGTTACTCGGCGAGGGCCGGGGGCATTCAGTACTTC. It codes for CASSYSARAGGIQYF.

The rearrangement uses TRBV28 and TRBJ2-7; D may be TRBD1 or TRBD2 (5 bases each). Germline V gene lookup returns CDR1 MDHEN and CDR2 SYDVKM. The CDR3 is 13 residues long. V lost 5 bases and J 3 bases, leaving 11 bases between the germline ends. The CDR3 nucleotides read TGTGCCAGCAGTGGGGACCTAATCTACGAGCAGTACTTC. Translating gives CASSGDLIYEQYF. Based on the CDR3 plus reference TRBV28 and TRBJ2-7, the full variable domain is DVKVTQSSRYLVKRTGEKVFLECVQDMDHENMFWYRQDPGLGLRLIYFSYDVKMKEKGDIPEGYSVSREKKERFSLILESASTNQTSMYLCASSGDLIYEQYFGPGTRLTVT.

The chain is built from TRBV27 and TRBJ2-7, with 8 bases matching TRBD2. The CDR3 is 14 amino acids. Germline CDR1 is MNHEY and CDR2 is SMNVEV (reference sequence). CDR3 amino acids: CASSPGGPISEQYF. Written as DNA, the CDR3 is TGTGCGTCCTCCCCGGGAGGGCCGATCTCCGAGCAGTACTTC.

In this sample, this clone turned up once. This chain uses TRBV5-6 with TRBJ2-5; the match to TRBD2 covers 10 bases. The CDR3 extends over 18 amino acids. CDR1 SGHDT and CDR2 YYEEEE come from the germline V gene. V lost 1 base and J lost 0; bases outside the gene matches: 9. The CDR3 reads CASSLSLGLADNQETQYF. The CDR3 DNA follows: TGTGCCAGCAGCTTGTCGCTCGGACTAGCGGATAACCAAGAGACCCAGTACTTC.

This clone was counted at least ten times. The rearrangement joins TRBV5-1 to TRBJ2-1; D gene unclear. This CDR3 has 15 amino acids. Germline CDR1 is SGHRS and CDR2 is YFSETQ. The ends were cut back, 0 bases at V and 5 bases at J, with 12 bases in the middle. CDR3 nucleotide sequence: TGCGCCAGCAGCTTGGTGTGGCCGCTAAACAATGAGCAGTTCTTC. It encodes CASSLVWPLNNEQFF. The entire variable domain, with the rest obtained from reference TRBV5-1 and TRBJ2-1, is as follows: KAGVTQTPRYLIKTRGQQVTLSCSPISGHRSVSWYQQTPGQGLQFLFEYFSETQRNKGNFPGRFSGRQFSNSRSEMNVSTLELGDSALYLCASSLVWPLNNEQFFGPGTRLTVL.

As regards this clone: A much larger clone sits a single nucleotide away, making a read error possible. The gene calls are TRBV19 and TRBJ1-5, with D maybe TRBD1 (5 bases). V dropped 5 bases and J dropped 4 bases, with 6 bases sitting between them. CDR1 and CDR2 from the germline V gene are LNHDA and SQIVND (reference sequence). The CDR3 consists of 12 residues. The CDR3 loop reads CASSWGNQPQHF. DNA of the CDR3: TGTGCCAGTAGTTGGGGGAATCAGCCCCAGCATTTT.

The chain has TRBV15 and TRBJ1-3; D gene ambiguous. This CDR3 comprises 16 residues. V was trimmed by 5 bases and J by 1 base, leaving 15 bases between them. Germline CDR1 LNHNV, CDR2 YYDKDF (reference sequence). The DNA for the CDR3 is TGTGCCACCAGCCCGTTCTCCCCAACATCTGGAAACACCATATATTTT. Protein sequence: CATSPFSPTSGNTIYF.